This TCR beta chain is drawn from a study of T cell responses to AZD1222 COVID-19 vaccine. In the study overall: Pooling covered second doses at about 4 or about 12 weeks. Study observations and caveats: Donors were chiefly white British, with a greater number of females, and clonal diversity was perhaps underestimated.

To note about this clone: Its antigen remains unidentified.

Here immunoSEQ multiplex PCR was the method, and the copy in TCRdb shows in-frame clones only, minus some. The sample holds 140,000 to 150,000 clones, 75% to 90% seen once. This specimen consisted of peripheral blood, obtained on day 0 of AZD1222 vaccination. The TCR was taken from an adult in good health.

In DNA form, the CDR3 reads TGTGCCAGCAAAGGGGGACAGGGCCAAATCAAAAACATTCAGTACTTC. Protein: CASKGGQGQIKNIQYF. V is TRBV28 and J is TRBJ2-4, with TRBD1 matching 9 bases. Germline assignment: CDR1 MDHEN and CDR2 SYDVKM. The CDR3 runs 16 residues. Trimming cost V 7 bases and J 3 bases; bases outside gene matches: 10.